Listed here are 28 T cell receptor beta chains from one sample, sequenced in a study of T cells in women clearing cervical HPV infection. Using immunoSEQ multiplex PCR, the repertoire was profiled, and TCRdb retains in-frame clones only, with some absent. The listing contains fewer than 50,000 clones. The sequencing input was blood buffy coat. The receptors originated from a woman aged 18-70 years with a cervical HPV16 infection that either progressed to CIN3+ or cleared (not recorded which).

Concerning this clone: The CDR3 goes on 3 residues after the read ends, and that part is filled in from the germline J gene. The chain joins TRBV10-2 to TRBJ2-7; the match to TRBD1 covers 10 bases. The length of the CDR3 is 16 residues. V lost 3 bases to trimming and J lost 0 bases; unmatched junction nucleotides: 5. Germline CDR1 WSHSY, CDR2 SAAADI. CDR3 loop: CASSDPGQGSSYEQYF. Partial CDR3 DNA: TGCGCCAGCAGTGATCCGGGACAGGGGAGCTCCTACGAG.

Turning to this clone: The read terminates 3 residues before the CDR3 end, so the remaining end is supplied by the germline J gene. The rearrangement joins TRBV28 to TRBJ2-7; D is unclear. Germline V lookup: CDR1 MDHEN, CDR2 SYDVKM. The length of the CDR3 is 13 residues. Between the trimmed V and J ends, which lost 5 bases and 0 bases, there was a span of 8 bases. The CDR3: CASSPTLSYEQYF. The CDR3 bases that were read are TGTGCCAGCAGTCCGACTCTCTCCTACGAG.

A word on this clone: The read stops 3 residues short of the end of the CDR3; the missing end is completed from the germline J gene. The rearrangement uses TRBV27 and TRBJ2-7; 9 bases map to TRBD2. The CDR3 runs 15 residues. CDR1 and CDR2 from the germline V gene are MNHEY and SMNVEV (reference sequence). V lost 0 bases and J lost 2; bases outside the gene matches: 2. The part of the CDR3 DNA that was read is TGTGCCAGCAGTTTATCCCTAGCGGGGCCCTACGAG. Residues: CASSLSLAGPYE. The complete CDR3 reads CASSLSLAGPYEQYF.

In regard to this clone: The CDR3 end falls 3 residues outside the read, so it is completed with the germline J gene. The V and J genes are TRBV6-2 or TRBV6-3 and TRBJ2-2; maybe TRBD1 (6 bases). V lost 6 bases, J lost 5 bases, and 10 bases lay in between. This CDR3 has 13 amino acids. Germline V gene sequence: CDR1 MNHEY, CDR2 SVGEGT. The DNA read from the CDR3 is TGTGCCAGCAGAGGAACAGGGACCGGGGAG. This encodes CASRGTGTGE. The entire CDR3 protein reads CASRGTGTGELFF.

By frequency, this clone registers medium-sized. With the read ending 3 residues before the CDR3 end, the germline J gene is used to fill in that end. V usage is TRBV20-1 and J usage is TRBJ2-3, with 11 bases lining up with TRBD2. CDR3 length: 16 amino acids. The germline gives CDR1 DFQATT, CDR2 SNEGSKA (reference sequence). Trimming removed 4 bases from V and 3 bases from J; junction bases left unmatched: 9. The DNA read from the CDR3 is TGCAGTGCTACTGCACTAGCGGGGGCCTATACAGATACG. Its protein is CSATALAGAYTDT. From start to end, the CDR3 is CSATALAGAYTDTQYF.

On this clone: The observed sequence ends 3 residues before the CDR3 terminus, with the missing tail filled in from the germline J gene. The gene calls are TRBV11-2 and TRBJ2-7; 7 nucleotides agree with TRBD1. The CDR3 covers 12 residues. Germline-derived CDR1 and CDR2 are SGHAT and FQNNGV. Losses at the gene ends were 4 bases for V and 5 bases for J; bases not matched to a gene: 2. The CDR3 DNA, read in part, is TGTGCCAGCAGCTCTACAGGGGACGAG. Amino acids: CASSSTGDE. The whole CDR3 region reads CASSSTGDEQYF.

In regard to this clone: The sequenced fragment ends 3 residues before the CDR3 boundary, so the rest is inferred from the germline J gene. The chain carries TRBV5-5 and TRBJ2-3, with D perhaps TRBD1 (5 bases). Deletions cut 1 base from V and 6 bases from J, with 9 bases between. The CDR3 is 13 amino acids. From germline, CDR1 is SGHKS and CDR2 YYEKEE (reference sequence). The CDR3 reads CASSLPGKDTQYF. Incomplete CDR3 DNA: TGTGCCAGCAGCTTGCCAGGGAAGGATACG.

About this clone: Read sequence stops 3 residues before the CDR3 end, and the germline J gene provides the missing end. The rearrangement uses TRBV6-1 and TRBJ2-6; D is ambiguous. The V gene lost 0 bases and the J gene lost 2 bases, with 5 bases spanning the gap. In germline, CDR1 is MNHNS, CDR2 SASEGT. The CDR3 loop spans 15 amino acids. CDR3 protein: CASSEAEAGANVLTF. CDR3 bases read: TGTGCCAGCAGTGAAGCAGAGGCTGGGGCCAACGTC.

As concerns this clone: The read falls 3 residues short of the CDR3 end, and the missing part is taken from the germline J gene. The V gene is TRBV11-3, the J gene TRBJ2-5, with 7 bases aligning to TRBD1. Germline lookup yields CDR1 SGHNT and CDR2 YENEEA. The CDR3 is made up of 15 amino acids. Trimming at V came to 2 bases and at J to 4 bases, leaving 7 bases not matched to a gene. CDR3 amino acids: CASSLRDSDRETQYF. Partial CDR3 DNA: TGTGCCAGCAGCTTAAGGGACAGCGACAGAGAGACC.

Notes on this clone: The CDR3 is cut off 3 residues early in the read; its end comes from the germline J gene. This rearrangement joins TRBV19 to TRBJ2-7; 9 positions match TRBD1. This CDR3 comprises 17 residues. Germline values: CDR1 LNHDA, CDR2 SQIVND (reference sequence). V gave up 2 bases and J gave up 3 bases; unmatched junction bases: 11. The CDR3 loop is CASSISVWDREDYEQYF. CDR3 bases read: TGTGCCAGTAGTATATCCGTGTGGGACAGGGAGGACTACGAG.

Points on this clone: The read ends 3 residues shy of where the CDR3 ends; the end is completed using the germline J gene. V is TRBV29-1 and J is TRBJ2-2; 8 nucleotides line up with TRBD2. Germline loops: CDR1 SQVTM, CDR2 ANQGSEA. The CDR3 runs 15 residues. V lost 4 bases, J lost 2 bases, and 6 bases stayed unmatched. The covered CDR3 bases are TGCAGCGTTGTAGAAGCGGGAGTCAACACCGGGGAG. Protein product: CSVVEAGVNTGE. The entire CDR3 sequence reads CSVVEAGVNTGELFF.

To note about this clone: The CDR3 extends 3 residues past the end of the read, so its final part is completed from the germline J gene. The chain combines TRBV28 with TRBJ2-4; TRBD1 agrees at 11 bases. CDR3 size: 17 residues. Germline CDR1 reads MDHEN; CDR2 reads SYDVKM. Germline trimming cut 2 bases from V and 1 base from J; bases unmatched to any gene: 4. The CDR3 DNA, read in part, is TGTGCCAGCAGTTTAAGGACAGGGGGCGATGCCAAAAACATT. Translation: CASSLRTGGDAKNI. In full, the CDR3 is CASSLRTGGDAKNIQYF.

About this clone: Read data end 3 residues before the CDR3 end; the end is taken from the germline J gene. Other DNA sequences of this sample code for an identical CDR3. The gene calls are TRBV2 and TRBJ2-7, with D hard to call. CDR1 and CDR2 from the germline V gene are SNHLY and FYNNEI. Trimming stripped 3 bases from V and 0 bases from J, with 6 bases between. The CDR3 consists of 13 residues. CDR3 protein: CASSDSSSYEQYF. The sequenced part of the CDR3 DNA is TGTGCCAGCAGTGACTCCAGCTCCTACGAG.

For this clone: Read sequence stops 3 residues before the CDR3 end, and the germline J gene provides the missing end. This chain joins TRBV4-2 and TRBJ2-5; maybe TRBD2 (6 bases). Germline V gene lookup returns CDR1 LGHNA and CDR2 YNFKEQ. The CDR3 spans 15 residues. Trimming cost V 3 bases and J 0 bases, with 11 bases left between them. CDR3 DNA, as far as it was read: TGTGCCAGCAGCCAGCACCGGGACTACCAAGAGACC. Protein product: CASSQHRDYQET. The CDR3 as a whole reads CASSQHRDYQETQYF.

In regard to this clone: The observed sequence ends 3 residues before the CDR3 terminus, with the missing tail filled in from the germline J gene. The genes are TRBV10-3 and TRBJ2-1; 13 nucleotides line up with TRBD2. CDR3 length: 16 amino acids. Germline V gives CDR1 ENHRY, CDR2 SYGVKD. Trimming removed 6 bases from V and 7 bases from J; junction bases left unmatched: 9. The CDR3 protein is CAISEILAGGRNEQFF. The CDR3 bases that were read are TGTGCCATCAGCGAAATACTAGCGGGGGGGCGTAATGAG.

CDR3 loop: CASSLGSTGGSGNTIYF. The DNA read from the CDR3 is TGTGCCAGCAGCTTAGGTTCAACAGGGGGCAGTGGAAACACC. The chain carries TRBV7-6 and TRBJ1-3; 9 bases fit TRBD1. Coverage ceases 3 residues before the CDR3 finishes, and the germline J gene fills in the end. The CDR3 runs 17 residues. The trim removed 1 base at V and 3 bases at J, leaving 7 bases unmatched. The germline V gene encodes CDR1 SGHVS and CDR2 FNYEAQ.

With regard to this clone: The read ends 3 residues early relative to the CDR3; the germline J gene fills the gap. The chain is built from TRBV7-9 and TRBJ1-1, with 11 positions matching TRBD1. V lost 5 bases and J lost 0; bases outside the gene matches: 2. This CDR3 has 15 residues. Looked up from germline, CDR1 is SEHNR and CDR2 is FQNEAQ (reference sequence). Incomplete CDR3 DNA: TGTGCCAGCAGCCCGGACAGGGGGCTGAACACTGAA. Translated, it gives CASSPDRGLNTE. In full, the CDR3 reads CASSPDRGLNTEAFF.

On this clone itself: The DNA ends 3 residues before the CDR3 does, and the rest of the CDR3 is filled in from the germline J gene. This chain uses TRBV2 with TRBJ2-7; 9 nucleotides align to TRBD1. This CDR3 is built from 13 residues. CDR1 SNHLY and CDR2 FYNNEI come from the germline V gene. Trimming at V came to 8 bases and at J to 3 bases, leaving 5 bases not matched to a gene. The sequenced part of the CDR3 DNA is TGTGCCAGCGTCGGGGACAGGGACTACGAG. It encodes CASVGDRDYE. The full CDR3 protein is CASVGDRDYEQYF.

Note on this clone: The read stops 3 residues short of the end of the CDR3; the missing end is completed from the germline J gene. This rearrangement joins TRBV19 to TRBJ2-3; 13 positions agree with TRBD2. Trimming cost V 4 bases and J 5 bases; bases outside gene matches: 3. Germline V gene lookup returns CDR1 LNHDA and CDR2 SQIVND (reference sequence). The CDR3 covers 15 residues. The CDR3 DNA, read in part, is TGTGCCAGTAGTAGGACTAGCGGGAGTGAAGATACG. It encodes CASSRTSGSEDT. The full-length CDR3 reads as CASSRTSGSEDTQYF. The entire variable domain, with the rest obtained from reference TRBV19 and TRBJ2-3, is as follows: DGGITQSPKYLFRKEGQNVTLSCEQNLNHDAMYWYRQDPGQGLRLIYYSQIVNDFQKGDIAEGYSVSREKKESFPLTVTSAQKNPTAFYLCASSRTSGSEDTQYFGPGTRLTVL.

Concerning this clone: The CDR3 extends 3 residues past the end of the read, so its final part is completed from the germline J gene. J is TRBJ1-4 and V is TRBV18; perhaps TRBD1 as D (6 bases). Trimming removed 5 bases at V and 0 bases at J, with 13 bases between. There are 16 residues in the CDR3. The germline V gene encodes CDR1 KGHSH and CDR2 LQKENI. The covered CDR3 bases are TGTGCCAGCTCAGGCGGACAGCCCGCAACTAATGAAAAA. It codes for CASSGGQPATNEK. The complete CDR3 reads CASSGGQPATNEKLFF.

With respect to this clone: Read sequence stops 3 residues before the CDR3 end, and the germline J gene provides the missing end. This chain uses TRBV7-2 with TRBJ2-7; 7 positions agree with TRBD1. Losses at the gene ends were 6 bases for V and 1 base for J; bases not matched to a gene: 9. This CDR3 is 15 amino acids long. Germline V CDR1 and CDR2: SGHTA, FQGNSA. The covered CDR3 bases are TGTGCCAGCAGTTTTACAGGGGTCTTATCCTACGAG. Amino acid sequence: CASSFTGVLSYE. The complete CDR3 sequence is CASSFTGVLSYEQYF.

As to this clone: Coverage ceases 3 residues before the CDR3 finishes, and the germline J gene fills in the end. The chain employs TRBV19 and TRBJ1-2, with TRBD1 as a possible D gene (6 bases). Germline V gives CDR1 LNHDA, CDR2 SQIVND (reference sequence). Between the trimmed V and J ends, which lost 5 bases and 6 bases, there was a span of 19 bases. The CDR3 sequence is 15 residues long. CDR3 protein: CASSLRGGGHHGYTF. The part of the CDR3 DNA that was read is TGTGCCAGTAGTCTCCGGGGCGGGGGGCATCATGGC.

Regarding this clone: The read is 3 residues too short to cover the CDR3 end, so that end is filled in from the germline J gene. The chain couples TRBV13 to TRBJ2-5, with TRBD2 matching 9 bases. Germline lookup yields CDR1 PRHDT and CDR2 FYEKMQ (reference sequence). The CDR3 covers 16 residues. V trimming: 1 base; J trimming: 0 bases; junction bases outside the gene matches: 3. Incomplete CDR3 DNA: TGTGCCAGCAGCTTAGCTAGCGGGGAGAACCAAGAGACC. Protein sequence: CASSLASGENQET. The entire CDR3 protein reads CASSLASGENQETQYF.

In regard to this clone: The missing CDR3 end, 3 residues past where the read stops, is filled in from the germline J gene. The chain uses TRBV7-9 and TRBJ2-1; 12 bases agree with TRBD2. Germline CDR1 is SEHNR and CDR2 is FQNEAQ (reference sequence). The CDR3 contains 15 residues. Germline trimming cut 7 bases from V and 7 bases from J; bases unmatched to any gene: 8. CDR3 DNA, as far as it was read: TGTGCCAGCACTCCTCGGACTAGCGGGATTAATGAG. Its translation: CASTPRTSGINE. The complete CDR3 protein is CASTPRTSGINEQFF.

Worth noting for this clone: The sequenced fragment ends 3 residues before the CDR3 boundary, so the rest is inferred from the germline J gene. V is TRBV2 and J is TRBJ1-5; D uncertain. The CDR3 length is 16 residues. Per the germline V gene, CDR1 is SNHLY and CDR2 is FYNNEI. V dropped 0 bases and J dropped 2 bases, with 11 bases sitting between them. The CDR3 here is CASSEARSGGNQPQHF. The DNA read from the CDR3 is TGTGCCAGCAGTGAAGCGCGTTCCGGGGGCAATCAGCCC.

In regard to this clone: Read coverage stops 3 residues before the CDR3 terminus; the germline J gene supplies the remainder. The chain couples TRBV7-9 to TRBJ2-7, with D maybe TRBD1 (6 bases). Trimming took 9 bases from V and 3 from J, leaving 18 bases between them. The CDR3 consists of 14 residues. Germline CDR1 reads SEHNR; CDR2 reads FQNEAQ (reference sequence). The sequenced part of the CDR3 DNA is TGTGCCAGTGCCACCCGTAAGGGGGACTACGAG. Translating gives CASATRKGDYE. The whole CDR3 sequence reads CASATRKGDYEQYF.

CDR3 sequence reads: CSASSDQRGYEQYF. The DNA read from the CDR3 is TGCAGTGCCAGTTCGGACCAGCGGGGTTACGAG. This chain uses TRBV20-1 with TRBJ2-7; 7 bases are a match to TRBD2. With the read ending 3 residues before the CDR3 end, the germline J gene is used to fill in that end. After removal of 6 bases from V and 4 bases from J, the junction contained 12 bases not matched to a gene. This CDR3 comprises 14 residues. The germline V gene encodes CDR1 DFQATT and CDR2 SNEGSKA (reference sequence).

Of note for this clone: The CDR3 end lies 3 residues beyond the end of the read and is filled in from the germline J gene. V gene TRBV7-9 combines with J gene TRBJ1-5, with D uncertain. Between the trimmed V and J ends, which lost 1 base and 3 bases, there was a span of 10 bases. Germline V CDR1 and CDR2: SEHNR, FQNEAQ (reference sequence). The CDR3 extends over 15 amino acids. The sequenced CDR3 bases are TGTGCCAGCAGCTTAGGCGGCGTGAACAATCAGCCC. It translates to CASSLGGVNNQP. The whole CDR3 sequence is CASSLGGVNNQPQHF. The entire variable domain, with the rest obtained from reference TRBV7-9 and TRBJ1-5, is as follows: DTGVSQNPRHKITKRGQNVTFRCDPISEHNRLYWYRQTLGQGPEFLTYFQNEAQLEKSRLLSDRFSAERPKGSFSTLEIQRTEQGDSAMYLCASSLGGVNNQPQHFGDGTRLSIL.